One and the same sample provided the 27 T cell receptor beta chains below, sequenced in a study of T cell clonality in common variable immunodeficiency. TCRdb's table, derived via immunoSEQ multiplex PCR, lists solely in-frame clones and lacks some. The sample presents roughly 42,000 clones, none singletons. Study observations and caveats: Reportedly, TCR beta sequences from common variable immunodeficiency showed fewer deletions and N-nucleotide insertions.

These receptors have no known antigen. Input material: peripheral blood mononuclear cells. These receptors were collected from a human donor with common variable immunodeficiency.

This clone was observed many times. CDR3 residues: CASSESVRAADTQYF. The sequenced part of the CDR3 DNA is TGTGCCAGCAGTGAATCAGTTAGGGCCGCAGATACG. The rearrangement joins TRBV6-4 to TRBJ2-3, with D uncertain. The read ends 3 residues early relative to the CDR3; the germline J gene fills the gap. The CDR3 has 15 residues. CDR1 is MRHNA and CDR2 is SNTAGT in the germline V gene. The ends were cut back, 3 bases at V and 4 bases at J, with 14 bases in the middle.

This clone was seen more than once but under ten times. The read terminates 3 residues before the CDR3 end, so the remaining end is supplied by the germline J gene. The chain combines TRBV20-1 with TRBJ2-7; 11 bases line up with TRBD1. The CDR3 loop spans 14 amino acids. The V gene's germline CDR1 is DFQATT and CDR2 SNEGSKA (reference sequence). J lost 4 bases, V lost 5 bases, and 7 bases had no gene match. CDR3 in amino acids: CSAVGTGGLYEQYF. Incomplete CDR3 DNA: TGCAGTGCTGTAGGGACAGGGGGTTTATACGAG.

This clone was counted many times. Read data end 3 residues before the CDR3 end; the end is taken from the germline J gene. The chain links TRBV5-1 to TRBJ2-3, with 9 nucleotides matching TRBD2. The germline gives CDR1 SGHRS, CDR2 YFSETQ. Losses at the gene ends were 7 bases for V and 2 bases for J; bases not matched to a gene: 8. This CDR3 region has 15 residues. CDR3: CASGRAGGFTDTQYF. CDR3 bases read: TGCGCCAGCGGGCGAGCGGGAGGTTTCACAGATACG.

Comments on this clone: With the read ending 3 residues before the CDR3 end, the germline J gene is used to fill in that end. The rearrangement links TRBV6-1 to TRBJ1-1, with 8 bases fitting TRBD1. CDR1 MNHNS and CDR2 SASEGT come from the germline V gene. The V gene end was trimmed by 2 bases and the J gene end by 2 bases; junction bases not matched to a gene: 7. CDR3 length: 16 amino acids. CDR3: CASSEMGQVLNTEAFF. CDR3 DNA (partial): TGTGCCAGCAGTGAAATGGGACAGGTATTAAACACTGAA.

Worth noting for this clone: The sequenced fragment ends 3 residues before the CDR3 boundary, so the rest is inferred from the germline J gene. This chain connects TRBV5-1 to TRBJ2-2; 8 bases align to TRBD1. The V gene end was trimmed by 4 bases and the J gene end by 0 bases; junction bases not matched to a gene: 2. Germline V gene sequence: CDR1 SGHRS, CDR2 YFSETQ. CDR3 length equals 15 residues. The CDR3 loop reads CASSTGQANTGELFF. Partial CDR3 DNA: TGCGCCAGCAGCACGGGACAGGCGAACACCGGGGAG.

Many counts were recorded for this clone. The read is 3 residues too short to cover the CDR3 end, so that end is filled in from the germline J gene. This chain connects TRBV4-1 to TRBJ2-5, with D perhaps TRBD2 (6 bases). Germline V gene lookup returns CDR1 MGHRA and CDR2 YSYEKL. Trimming cost V 0 bases and J 4 bases, with 12 bases left between them. The CDR3 is 15 residues long. The CDR3 loop reads CASSQEGGVGETQYF. Partial CDR3 DNA: TGCGCCAGCAGCCAAGAAGGAGGGGTTGGAGAGACC.

The table lists this clone with many counts. The read ends 3 residues before the CDR3 terminus; that terminus is restored from the germline J gene. This chain uses TRBV2 with TRBJ2-5; 10 bases match TRBD1. The CDR3 is 16 residues long. CDR1 and CDR2 (germline): SNHLY, FYNNEI. J gave up 2 bases and V 4 bases, and 7 bases lay outside the gene matches. CDR3 amino acids: CASSVGQGVGQETQYF. The covered CDR3 bases are TGTGCCAGCAGTGTTGGACAGGGGGTCGGGCAAGAGACC. Together with reference TRBV2 and TRBJ2-5, the CDR3 gives the full variable domain: EPEVTQTPSHQVTQMGQEVILRCVPISNHLYFYWYRQILGQKVEFLVSFYNNEISEKSEIFDDQFSVERPDGSNFTLKIRSTKLEDSAMYFCASSVGQGVGQETQYFGPGTRLLVL.

This clone was observed many times. Read data end 3 residues before the CDR3 end; the end is taken from the germline J gene. The chain has TRBV20-1 and TRBJ2-7, with 14 bases identical to TRBD2. This CDR3 contains 16 residues. J lost 3 bases, V lost 4 bases, and 8 bases had no gene match. The germline CDR1 and CDR2 sequences are DFQATT and SNEGSKA (reference sequence). Incomplete CDR3 DNA: TGCAGTGCTATAAAGGGACTAGCGGGGGCGAACTACGAG. This codes for CSAIKGLAGANYE. From start to end, the CDR3 is CSAIKGLAGANYEQYF.

This clone was seen only a few times. CDR3 DNA (partial): TGTGCCAGCTCAGCACAGGGGGCGCCCCACGAG. Its protein is CASSAQGAPHE. The full CDR3 sequence reads CASSAQGAPHEQYF. The genes are TRBV18 and TRBJ2-7, with 9 nucleotides matching TRBD1. The read finishes 3 residues shy of the CDR3 end, and the germline J gene is used to complete it. The CDR3 is 14 amino acids. With V trimmed by 5 bases and J by 5 bases, 7 bases remained unmatched. CDR1 is KGHSH, CDR2 LQKENI, per germline.

This clone was seen at least ten times. Read data end 3 residues before the CDR3 end; the end is taken from the germline J gene. This chain connects TRBV14 to TRBJ2-7; D is unresolved. The CDR3 runs to 15 residues. V gave up 4 bases and J gave up 3 bases, with 16 bases separating them. Germline V gives CDR1 SGHDN, CDR2 FVKESK. CDR3 sequence reads: CASSRLDVKDYEQYF. CDR3 DNA, as far as it was read: TGTGCCAGCAGCCGCCTAGATGTAAAGGACTACGAG.

In its sample, this clone was seen many times. The missing CDR3 end, 3 residues past where the read stops, is filled in from the germline J gene. The chain recombines TRBV19 with TRBJ2-5; 7 bases map to TRBD2. The germline CDR1 and CDR2 sequences are LNHDA and SQIVND (reference sequence). V lost 5 bases, J lost 2 bases, and 5 bases stayed unmatched. This CDR3 spans 14 amino acids. This CDR3 reads CASSRGGLQETQYF. The DNA read from the CDR3 is TGTGCCAGTAGTCGCGGGGGACTACAAGAGACC.

As to this clone: The missing CDR3 end, 3 residues past where the read stops, is filled in from the germline J gene. J is TRBJ2-6 and V is TRBV30; TRBD1 might be the D (5 bases). Germline assignment: CDR1 GTSNPN and CDR2 SVGIG (reference sequence). This CDR3 is 15 amino acids long. V was trimmed by 2 bases and J by 3 bases, leaving 11 bases between them. The CDR3 here is CAWSRQSRGANVLTF. The sequenced CDR3 bases are TGTGCCTGGAGTAGACAGTCTCGTGGGGCCAACGTC.

This clone showed up many times. The read terminates 3 residues ahead of where the CDR3 ends, so the germline J gene completes it. The chain combines TRBV6-2 or TRBV6-3 with TRBJ2-1; D gene unclear. Germline CDR1 reads MNHEY; CDR2 reads SVGEGT. Trimming took 4 bases from V and 9 from J, leaving 7 bases between them. The CDR3 spans 11 residues. This chain's CDR3 is CASSFTGEQFF. Partial CDR3 DNA: TGTGCCAGCAGTTTCACCGGTGAG.

This clone was seen a few times. The sequence runs out 3 residues before the end of the CDR3; the remainder is reconstructed from the germline J gene. The chain is built from TRBV7-2 and TRBJ1-5; D remains unclear. Germline V gene data show CDR1 as SGHTA and CDR2 as FQGNSA. The CDR3 has 15 residues. Trimming left V 2 bases short and J 6 bases short, with 14 bases between. The CDR3 loop reads CASSLWSSQGQPQHF. The CDR3 bases that were read are TGTGCCAGCAGCTTATGGTCATCCCAAGGTCAGCCC. Combining the CDR3 with reference TRBV7-2 and TRBJ1-5 gives the whole variable domain GAGVSQSPSNKVTEKGKDVELRCDPISGHTALYWYRQSLGQGLEFLIYFQGNSAPDKSGLPSDRFSAERTGGSVSTLTIQRTQQEDSAVYLCASSLWSSQGQPQHFGDGTRLSIL.

In this sample, this clone turned up many times. The observed sequence ends 3 residues before the CDR3 terminus, with the missing tail filled in from the germline J gene. V and J are TRBV19 and TRBJ1-1, with D perhaps matching TRBD1 (6 bases). The CDR3 extends over 13 amino acids. V was cut by 8 bases and J by 2 bases, with 12 bases left in between. Per the germline V gene, CDR1 is LNHDA and CDR2 is SQIVND (reference sequence). The CDR3 reads CASGGALNTEAFF. The part of the CDR3 DNA that was read is TGTGCCAGTGGGGGGGCGCTTAACACTGAA.

With regard to this clone: The read terminates 3 residues before the CDR3 end, so the remaining end is supplied by the germline J gene. This chain links TRBV19 with TRBJ1-1; 7 bases fit TRBD1. V lost 4 bases, J lost 0 bases, and 5 bases stayed unmatched. The germline V gene encodes CDR1 LNHDA and CDR2 SQIVND (reference sequence). The CDR3 spans 15 residues. CDR3 sequence: CASSRGQTMNTEAFF. CDR3 DNA, as far as it was read: TGTGCCAGTAGTAGGGGACAGACTATGAACACTGAA.

Regarding this clone: Coverage ceases 3 residues before the CDR3 finishes, and the germline J gene fills in the end. The chain has TRBV23-1 and TRBJ2-7; 10 nucleotides match TRBD1. TRBV23-1 is annotated as an ORF whose role is uncertain. This CDR3 contains 15 residues. Trimming cost V 7 bases and J 2 bases; bases outside gene matches: 8. Incomplete CDR3 DNA: TGCGCCAGCATTTCCCGGGACAGGGGACCCTACGAG. This translates into CASISRDRGPYE. The whole CDR3 protein is CASISRDRGPYEQYF.

Turning to this clone: Read data end 3 residues before the CDR3 end; the end is taken from the germline J gene. The chain recombines TRBV5-6 with TRBJ2-7; 11 nucleotides align to TRBD1. Trimming cost V 4 bases and J 3 bases; bases outside gene matches: 6. Germline V gene data show CDR1 as SGHDT and CDR2 as YYEEEE. The CDR3 runs to 15 residues. The part of the CDR3 DNA that was read is TGTGCCAGCAGCAGGTACGGGACAGGGGGCTACGAG. Translating gives CASSRYGTGGYE. The full CDR3 protein reads CASSRYGTGGYEQYF.

At least ten counts were recorded for this clone. Read data end 3 residues before the CDR3 end; the end is taken from the germline J gene. The rearrangement joins TRBV18 to TRBJ2-3; 10 bases match TRBD2. J gave up 2 bases and V 3 bases, and 5 bases lay outside the gene matches. The CDR3 runs to 16 residues. The germline V gene encodes CDR1 KGHSH and CDR2 LQKENI. The CDR3 sequence: CASSPPSGSVTDTQYF. The CDR3 bases that were read are TGTGCCAGCTCACCTCCTAGCGGGAGTGTCACAGATACG.

This clone has a handful of counts. Read sequence stops 3 residues before the CDR3 end, and the germline J gene provides the missing end. The chain combines TRBV18 with TRBJ2-7; 9 positions match TRBD1. V gave up 3 bases and J gave up 3 bases; unmatched junction bases: 9. CDR1 and CDR2 from the germline V gene are KGHSH and LQKENI. The CDR3 sequence is 16 residues long. The CDR3 loop is CASSPYDRGYDYEQYF. Incomplete CDR3 DNA: TGTGCCAGCTCACCTTATGACAGGGGGTACGACTACGAG.

Ten or more counts support this clone. Read data end 3 residues before the CDR3 end; the end is taken from the germline J gene. The rearrangement links TRBV18 to TRBJ2-7, with D tentatively TRBD2 (6 bases). Trimming shortened V by 3 bases and J by 0 bases, and 12 bases separated the two germline ends. This CDR3 contains 15 residues. Germline values: CDR1 KGHSH, CDR2 LQKENI. Partial CDR3 DNA: TGTGCCAGCTCACCCCGGGAGCGGAACTCCTACGAG. Encoded protein: CASSPRERNSYE. The whole CDR3 sequence reads CASSPRERNSYEQYF.

This clone was counted a few times. Read sequence stops 3 residues before the CDR3 end, and the germline J gene provides the missing end. The chain couples TRBV30 to TRBJ2-7, with TRBD2 identical over 7 bases. The CDR3 is made up of 15 amino acids. Per the germline V gene, CDR1 is GTSNPN and CDR2 is SVGIG (reference sequence). The junction had 7 bases not matched to a gene; V was cut back by 0 bases and J by 2 bases. The CDR3 protein is CAWSVAGTMTYEQYF. The sequenced part of the CDR3 DNA is TGTGCCTGGAGTGTCGCCGGGACTATGACCTACGAG.

This clone was found many times. With the read ending 3 residues before the CDR3 end, the germline J gene is used to fill in that end. The gene calls are TRBV10-3 and TRBJ2-5; 8 bases line up with TRBD1. The length of the CDR3 is 15 residues. Germline V CDR1 and CDR2: ENHRY, SYGVKD. V shed 3 bases and J 2 bases; nucleotides not matched to a gene: 5. CDR3 amino acids: CAISDVTGVQETQYF. The sequenced part of the CDR3 DNA is TGTGCCATCAGTGACGTGACAGGGGTTCAAGAGACC.

Worth noting for this clone: From the germline J gene comes the end of the CDR3, since the read stops 3 residues before it. The chain joins TRBV30 to TRBJ1-3; D is possibly TRBD1 (6 bases). This CDR3 has 15 amino acids. Trimming removed 2 bases at V and 3 bases at J, with 14 bases between. The germline gives CDR1 GTSNPN, CDR2 SVGIG (reference sequence). The CDR3 bases that were read are TGTGCCTGGAGTTTAGTGAGAGGGGGTGGAAACACC. It encodes CAWSLVRGGGNT. In full, the CDR3 reads CAWSLVRGGGNTIYF.

A remark on this clone: The read is 3 residues too short to cover the CDR3 end, so that end is filled in from the germline J gene. The chain employs TRBV5-1 and TRBJ1-2; 7 bases map to TRBD1. The V and J ends lost 9 bases and 7 bases, in that order; junction bases with no gene match: 12. The CDR3 is made up of 13 amino acids. Looked up from germline, CDR1 is SGHRS and CDR2 is YFSETQ. CDR3 DNA, as far as it was read: TGCGCCACTAGCTTCCCGGACAGGCCTGGC. Translating gives CATSFPDRPG. The whole CDR3 protein reads CATSFPDRPGYTF.

This clone has only a few counts. From the germline J gene comes the end of the CDR3, since the read stops 3 residues before it. The V call is TRBV7-2, the J call TRBJ2-1; 8 bases map to TRBD2. The CDR3 spans 14 residues. Germline CDR1 reads SGHTA; CDR2 reads FQGNSA. The V segment lost 7 bases and the J segment 6 bases; nucleotides outside the gene matches: 8. CDR3 loop: CASNTGTRLNEQFF. Incomplete CDR3 DNA: TGTGCCAGCAACACCGGGACTAGACTCAATGAG.

About this clone itself: The read terminates 3 residues before the CDR3 end, so the remaining end is supplied by the germline J gene. V usage is TRBV2 and J usage is TRBJ2-7; TRBD1 might be the D (6 bases). Trimming removed 3 bases from V and 3 bases from J, with 15 bases in between. Germline CDR1 reads SNHLY; CDR2 reads FYNNEI. This CDR3 contains 15 residues. The CDR3: CASSDFRDTVYEQYF. CDR3 DNA, as far as it was read: TGTGCCAGCAGTGACTTCCGGGACACGGTCTACGAG.